One T cell receptor (beta chain) is described in this entry. The target antigen is unknown. The entry originates in a study of OX40 agonist ivuxolimab in advanced cancers. Whole-study context: Every 2 weeks, ivuxolimab was infused into the patients intravenously at between 0.01 and 10 mg/kg. With a range of about 23 to 85, age averaged 60 years, and approximately 83% were male. Notes on the study in general: Antigen specificity was not determined for the expanded peripheral T cells.

Trimming stripped 5 bases from V and 0 bases from J, with 16 bases between. Looked up from germline, CDR1 is SGHVS and CDR2 is FQNEAQ. The CDR3 covers 16 residues. Assay used: immunoSEQ multiplex PCR; TCRdb lists only in-frame clones, some missing. This sample has more than 55,000 clones, with 65% to 90% found just once. Autoimmune disease history or systemic immunosuppression led to patients being barred. The TCR comes from an adult with an advanced solid tumor such as melanoma, head and neck, liver or kidney cancer. Sequenced here: CD4+ or CD8+ T cells sorted from blood, sampled in a trial of the OX40 agonist ivuxolimab. The J gene is TRBJ1-2, the V gene TRBV7-8; no firm D call. For the CDR3, the DNA is TGTGCCAGCAGCCTCTCCGACGGGTCTTCTAACTATGGCTACACCTTC. Translating gives CASSLSDGSSNYGYTF.